This is a list of T cell receptor beta chains from one sample in a study of molecular identifiers for immune sequencing clone quantification. One entry per CDR3 protein results from TCRdb running MiXCR on the PCR reads. The sample contains around 82,000 distinct CDR3 sequences, 19% of which appear only once. The specimen sequenced was naive CD8+ T cells from blood, with Jurkat cell RNA spiked in. The origin of the receptors is a human donor in good health. Some libraries in this study had Jurkat cell RNA spiked in. The CDR3 runs from the conserved cysteine through the conserved F or W. D genes are given only for firm matches. Some rows have no size entry. The others give once, few or many, or a class for an expanded clone.

>TRBJ1-1|16|TRBV3-1|.|many
CASSQGFVGTNTEAFF
TGTGCCAGCAGCCAAGGGTTTGTGGGTACGAACACTGAAGCTTTCTTT
>TRBJ2-3|17|TRBV7-9|TRBD2|many
CASRQLNSGKGTDTQYF
TGTGCCAGTCGCCAGCTAAATAGCGGGAAGGGCACAGATACGCAGTATTTT
>TRBJ2-1|14|TRBV27|.|many
CASSWGMTDNEQFF
TGTGCCAGCAGTTGGGGTATGACCGACAATGAGCAGTTCTTC
>TRBJ1-1|15|TRBV12-3/TRBV12-4|TRBD1|many
CASTVTGVINTEAFF
TGTGCCAGCACGGTCACAGGGGTCATCAACACTGAAGCTTTCTTT
>TRBJ2-1|17|TRBV7-9|TRBD1|.
CASSAPNRGPSYNEQFF
TGTGCCAGCAGCGCCCCGAACAGGGGGCCTTCCTACAATGAGCAGTTCTTC
>TRBJ2-3|13|TRBV9|.|many
CASSGSHTDTQYF
TGTGCCAGCAGCGGTAGCCATACAGATACGCAGTATTTT
>TRBJ2-3|16|TRBV1|.|many
CTSSLPSGTSTDTQYF
TGCACCAGCAGCCTTCCTAGCGGGACTAGCACAGATACGCAGTATTTT
>TRBJ2-6|16|TRBV27|.|many
CASSLRPVSGANVLTF
TGTGCCAGCAGTTTAAGACCGGTCTCTGGGGCCAACGTCCTGACTTTC
>TRBJ2-1|16|TRBV4-3|TRBD1|once
CASSPGPGQLYNEQFF
TGCGCCAGCAGCCCCGGACCGGGACAGCTCTACAATGAGCAGTTCTTC
>TRBJ2-3|12|TRBV10-1|.|many
CASSEVWDTQYF
TGCGCCAGCAGTGAAGTTTGGGATACGCAGTATTTT